This TCR beta chain is drawn from a study of blood T cell repertoires in COVID-19. In the study's own analysis: Amplification with reference gene primers provided the estimates of nucleated cell counts. TCRdb's table, derived via immunoSEQ multiplex PCR, lists solely in-frame clones and lacks some. The V and J calls and clone size were taken over from that table, and D and trimming were inferred from the DNA. The data contain 260,000 or so clones, about 80% of them seen just once; the ten biggest clones take up 8.6%. The CDR3 extends over 16 amino acids. This clone appeared a few times. The rearrangement joins TRBV21-1 to TRBJ2-4; the table's D call, TRBD2, has no DNA check behind it. TRBV21-1 is recorded as a pseudogene. The sequenced sample was peripheral blood. The TCR comes from a human donor in a cohort sampled during active COVID-19. CDR3 loop: CASSKLAGTQGNIQYF. The CDR3 DNA is TGTGCCAGCAGCAAACTAGCGGGGACCCAGGGGAACATTCAGTACTTC.